This paragraph reports one TCR beta chain. Its antigen remains unidentified. Trimming removed 2 bases at V and 4 bases at J, with 8 bases between. CDR1 is SEHNR, CDR2 FQNEAQ, per germline (reference sequence). This CDR3 has 13 residues. This specimen comes from a study of radiotherapy plus CTLA-4 blockade in lung cancer. Overall study context: Under 20% of patients responded objectively, and 31% achieved disease control.

Findings and limits, study-wide: In blood, early T cell clone dynamics reportedly predicted response best, together with interferon-beta.

Sequenced by immunoSEQ multiplex PCR; TCRdb stores in-frame clones only, minus some. The data contain 75,000 to 100,000 clones, 85% to 90% of them seen just once; the ten biggest clones take up roughly 4.6%. This specimen was peripheral blood, taken from a patient treated with radiotherapy plus ipilimumab. The sequence derives from a human donor with non-small cell lung cancer that progressed on radiotherapy plus ipilimumab. The chain joins TRBV7-9 to TRBJ1-2; D call uncertain. CDR3 sequence: CASSLYGSYGYTF. CDR3 DNA sequence: TGTGCCAGCAGCTTATACGGTTCCTATGGCTACACCTTC.